This T cell receptor (beta chain) was recovered during a study of technical replicates of blood from several donors. V was pared by 6 bases and J by 0 bases, with 6 bases of the junction left unmatched. The CDR3 sequence is 15 residues long. Germline CDR1 and CDR2: WNHNN and SYGVQD (reference sequence). Here immunoSEQ multiplex PCR was the method, and the copy in TCRdb shows in-frame clones only, minus some. Counted here are approximately 90,000 clones, 95% occurring once; the ten biggest clones make up about 0.26%. This rearrangement joins TRBV10-1 to TRBJ2-3; the match to TRBD2 covers 7 bases. The TCR originated in a human donor in good health. The sequenced material came from T cells isolated from PBMCs. The CDR3, as DNA: TGCGCCAGCAGCTCTAGCGGAACTAGCACAGATACGCAGTATTTT. Its protein product is CASSSSGTSTDTQYF.